This T cell receptor (beta chain) was recovered during a study of CD4 T cells in relation to SARS-CoV-2 and coronaviruses. CD4+ T cells from unexposed donors were obtained before the COVID-19 pandemic (2011-2018). CD4+ T cells were isolated from the cells after around 11 days of culture. As cell numbers allowed, unexposed-donor CD4+ T cells faced SARS-CoV-2 S/N and four cold-coronavirus spikes. Fresh IL-2 medium replaced half the medium on days 3 and 7. With V trimmed by 0 bases and J by 1 base, 12 bases remained unmatched. The length of the CDR3 is 20 residues. Germline V CDR1 and CDR2: SGHAT, FQNNGV. About this clone: Its antigen is as yet unknown.

Sequenced by immunoSEQ multiplex PCR; TCRdb stores in-frame clones only, minus some. The table includes about 28,000 clones, 70% to 85% detected once. Sequencing was carried out using CD4+ T cells from PBMCs, cultured in vitro. The rearrangement joins TRBV11-2 to TRBJ2-3, with TRBD2 identical over 11 bases. This receptor was taken from a human donor in good health. The CDR3 nucleotides read TGTGCCAGCAGCTTAGATCGTGGGCTAGCGGGGGGCCGGGGCACAGATACGCAGTATTTT. Its protein product is CASSLDRGLAGGRGTDTQYF.